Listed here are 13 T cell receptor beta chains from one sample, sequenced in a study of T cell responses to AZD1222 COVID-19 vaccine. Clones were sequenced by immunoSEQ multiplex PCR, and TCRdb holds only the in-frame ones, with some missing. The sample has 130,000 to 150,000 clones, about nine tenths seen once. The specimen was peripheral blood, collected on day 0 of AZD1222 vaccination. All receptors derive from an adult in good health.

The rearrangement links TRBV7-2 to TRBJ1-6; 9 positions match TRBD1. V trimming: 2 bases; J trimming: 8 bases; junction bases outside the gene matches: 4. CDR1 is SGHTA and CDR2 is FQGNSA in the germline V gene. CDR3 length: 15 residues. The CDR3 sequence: CASSLNRQGDSPLHF. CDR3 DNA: TGTGCCAGCAGCTTAAATAGACAGGGGGATTCACCCCTCCACTTT.

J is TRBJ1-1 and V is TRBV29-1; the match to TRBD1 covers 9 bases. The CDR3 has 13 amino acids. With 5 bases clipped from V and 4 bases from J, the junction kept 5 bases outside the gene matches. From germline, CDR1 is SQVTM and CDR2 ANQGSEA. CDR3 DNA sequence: TGCAGCGTTTCGACAGGGGGAGGCACTGAAGCTTTCTTT. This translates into CSVSTGGGTEAFF. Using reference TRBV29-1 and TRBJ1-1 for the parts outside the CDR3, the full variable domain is SAVISQKPSRDICQRGTSLTIQCQVDSQVTMMFWYRQQPGQSLTLIATANQGSEATYESGFVIDKFPISRPNLTFSTLTVSNMSPEDSSIYLCSVSTGGGTEAFFGQGTRLTVV.

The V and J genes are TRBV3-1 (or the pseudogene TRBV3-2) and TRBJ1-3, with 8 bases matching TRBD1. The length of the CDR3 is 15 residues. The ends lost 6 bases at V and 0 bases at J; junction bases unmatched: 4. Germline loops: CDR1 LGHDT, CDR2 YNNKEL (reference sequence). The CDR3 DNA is TGTGCCAGCAGTTCAACAGGGGGCTCTGGAAACACCATATATTTT. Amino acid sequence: CASSSTGGSGNTIYF.

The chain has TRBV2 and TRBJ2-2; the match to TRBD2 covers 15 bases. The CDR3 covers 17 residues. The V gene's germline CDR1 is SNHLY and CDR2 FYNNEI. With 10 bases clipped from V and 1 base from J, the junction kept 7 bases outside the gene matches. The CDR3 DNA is TGTGCCACTTTGCCGGGACTAGCGGGAGGGAACACCGGGGAGCTGTTTTTT. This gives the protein CATLPGLAGGNTGELFF. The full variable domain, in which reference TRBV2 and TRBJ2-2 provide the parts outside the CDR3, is EPEVTQTPSHQVTQMGQEVILRCVPISNHLYFYWYRQILGQKVEFLVSFYNNEISEKSEIFDDQFSVERPDGSNFTLKIRSTKLEDSAMYFCATLPGLAGGNTGELFFGEGSRLTVL.

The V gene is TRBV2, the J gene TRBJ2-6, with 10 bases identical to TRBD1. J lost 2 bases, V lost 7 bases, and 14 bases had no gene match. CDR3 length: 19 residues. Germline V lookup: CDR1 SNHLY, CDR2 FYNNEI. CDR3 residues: CASTNPGRGQGTGANVLTF. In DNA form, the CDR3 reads TGTGCCAGCACCAACCCGGGAAGGGGACAGGGGACTGGGGCCAACGTCCTGACTTTC. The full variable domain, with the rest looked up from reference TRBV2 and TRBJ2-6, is EPEVTQTPSHQVTQMGQEVILRCVPISNHLYFYWYRQILGQKVEFLVSFYNNEISEKSEIFDDQFSVERPDGSNFTLKIRSTKLEDSAMYFCASTNPGRGQGTGANVLTFGAGSRLTVL.

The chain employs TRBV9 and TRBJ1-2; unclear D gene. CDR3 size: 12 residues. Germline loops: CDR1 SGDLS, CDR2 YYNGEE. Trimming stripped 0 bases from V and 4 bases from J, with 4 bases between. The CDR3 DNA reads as TGTGCCAGCAGCGTAGGGGGCTATGGCTACACCTTC. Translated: CASSVGGYGYTF.

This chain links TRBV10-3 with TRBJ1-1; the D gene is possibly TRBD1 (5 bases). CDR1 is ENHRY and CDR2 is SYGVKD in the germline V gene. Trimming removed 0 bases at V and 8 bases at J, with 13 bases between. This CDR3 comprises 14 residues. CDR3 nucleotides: TGTGCCATCAGTGAGTCCAGGGACGAGGCCGAAGCTTTCTTT. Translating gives CAISESRDEAEAFF.

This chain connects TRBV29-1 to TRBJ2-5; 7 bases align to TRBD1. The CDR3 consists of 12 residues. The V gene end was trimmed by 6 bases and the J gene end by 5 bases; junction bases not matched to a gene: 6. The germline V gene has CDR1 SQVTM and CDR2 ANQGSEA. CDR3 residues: CSVGGTVETQYF. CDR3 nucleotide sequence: TGCAGCGTAGGTGGGACAGTGGAGACCCAGTACTTC.

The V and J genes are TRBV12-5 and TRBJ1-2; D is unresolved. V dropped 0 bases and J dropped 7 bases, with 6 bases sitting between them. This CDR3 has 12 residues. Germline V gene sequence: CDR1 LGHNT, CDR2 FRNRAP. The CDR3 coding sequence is TGTGCTAGTGGTTTGGTACCGACTGGCTACACCTTC. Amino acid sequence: CASGLVPTGYTF.

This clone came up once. In nucleotides, the CDR3 is TGCAGCGTTGAGGACGGGACAGGGGATGTCATGAATGAGCAGTTCTTC. Its translation is CSVEDGTGDVMNEQFF. The chain employs TRBV29-1 and TRBJ2-1; 10 bases line up with TRBD1. V trimming: 3 bases; J trimming: 7 bases; junction bases outside the gene matches: 12. The CDR3 is made up of 16 amino acids. Germline values: CDR1 SQVTM, CDR2 ANQGSEA.

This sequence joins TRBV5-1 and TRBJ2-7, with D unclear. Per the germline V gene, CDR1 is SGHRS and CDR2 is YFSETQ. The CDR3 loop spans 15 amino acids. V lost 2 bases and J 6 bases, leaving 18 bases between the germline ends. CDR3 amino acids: CASSFRTQHPGEQYF. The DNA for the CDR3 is TGCGCCAGCAGCTTCCGGACCCAACATCCTGGCGAGCAGTACTTC.

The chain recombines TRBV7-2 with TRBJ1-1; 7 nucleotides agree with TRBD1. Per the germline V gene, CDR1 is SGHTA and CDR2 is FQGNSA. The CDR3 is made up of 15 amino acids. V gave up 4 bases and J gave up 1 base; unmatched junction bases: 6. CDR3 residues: CASSWATGENTEAFF. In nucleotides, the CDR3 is TGTGCCAGCAGCTGGGCTACAGGGGAGAACACTGAAGCTTTCTTT. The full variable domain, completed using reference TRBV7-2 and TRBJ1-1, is GAGVSQSPSNKVTEKGKDVELRCDPISGHTALYWYRQSLGQGLEFLIYFQGNSAPDKSGLPSDRFSAERTGGSVSTLTIQRTQQEDSAVYLCASSWATGENTEAFFGQGTRLTVV.

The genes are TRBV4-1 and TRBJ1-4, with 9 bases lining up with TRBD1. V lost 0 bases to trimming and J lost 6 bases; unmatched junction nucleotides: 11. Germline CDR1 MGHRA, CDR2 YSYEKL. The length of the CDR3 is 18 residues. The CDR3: CASSQDVIAQGAYEKLFF. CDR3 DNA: TGCGCCAGCAGCCAAGATGTGATCGCACAGGGGGCCTATGAAAAACTGTTTTTT.